Presented here are 8 T cell receptor beta chains from one specimen sequenced in a study of graft-versus-host responses after intestinal transplantation. These TCRs are of unknown antigen specificity. TCRdb keeps only in-frame clones here, not all; method: immunoSEQ multiplex PCR. In the table there are fewer than 110,000 clones, under 95% of which are singletons. This specimen was unstimulated CD8+ T cells sorted from spleen or lymph node cells, taken before intestinal transplant. These TCRs come from a human donor who received an intestinal transplant.

CDR3 protein: CASSSQRAGANTGELFF. CDR3 DNA: TGTGCCAGTAGTTCCCAGAGGGCGGGAGCGAACACCGGGGAGCTGTTTTTT. The rearrangement uses TRBV19 and TRBJ2-2, with 7 bases matching TRBD2. Germline loops: CDR1 LNHDA, CDR2 SQIVND (reference sequence). V gave up 5 bases and J gave up 0 bases; unmatched junction bases: 9. This CDR3 is 17 amino acids long.

This clone appeared once. This chain links TRBV6-6 with TRBJ1-5, with D possibly being TRBD1 (6 bases). Germline CDR1 and CDR2: MNHNY and SVGAGI (reference sequence). This CDR3 comprises 13 residues. Trimming stripped 7 bases from V and 5 bases from J, with 12 bases between. Here the CDR3 reads CASTWDIDQPQHF. DNA of the CDR3: TGTGCCAGCACCTGGGACATTGATCAGCCCCAGCATTTT.

The chain employs TRBV9 and TRBJ2-3; D could derive from TRBD1 or TRBD2 (5 bases each). CDR1 SGDLS and CDR2 YYNGEE come from the germline V gene. V dropped 3 bases and J dropped 2 bases, with 10 bases sitting between them. The CDR3 spans 14 residues. The CDR3 reads CASSAGTTTDTQYF. Written as DNA, the CDR3 is TGTGCCAGCAGCGCGGGGACCACCACAGATACGCAGTATTTT. Drawing the rest from reference TRBV9 and TRBJ2-3, the complete variable domain is DSGVTQTPKHLITATGQRVTLRCSPRSGDLSVYWYQQSLDQGLQFLIQYYNGEERAKGNILERFSAQQFPDLHSELNLSSLELGDSALYFCASSAGTTTDTQYFGPGTRLTVL.

In DNA, the CDR3 is TGCGCCAGCAGTCAATCTCCCAGGGCAGGGGCTGTTGAAGCTTTCTTT. Translation: CASSQSPRAGAVEAFF. The chain is built from TRBV23-1 and TRBJ1-1, with a possible D match to TRBD1 (6 bases). TRBV23-1 belongs to the ORF category, with a function that is uncertain. V was cut by 0 bases and J by 7 bases, with 18 bases left in between. The CDR3 has 16 amino acids.

As for this clone: Additional DNA sequences in this sample encode the identical CDR3. The chain links TRBV27 to TRBJ2-1; unclear D gene. There are 11 residues in the CDR3. Per germline, CDR1 MNHEY and CDR2 SMNVEV (reference sequence). Trimming removed 2 bases at V and 9 bases at J, with 5 bases between. The CDR3 here is CASSLGPEQFF. CDR3 DNA sequence: TGTGCCAGCAGTTTAGGGCCTGAGCAGTTCTTC.

The chain combines TRBV29-1 with TRBJ1-2, with D possibly matching TRBD1 (6 bases). The CDR3 consists of 12 residues. CDR1 is SQVTM and CDR2 is ANQGSEA in the germline V gene. The V end lost 6 bases, the J end lost 7 bases, and 15 bases lay between the germline ends. CDR3 residues: CSVPGTTPGYTF. The CDR3 region has the DNA TGCAGCGTCCCCGGGACAACACCTGGCTACACCTTC. The variable domain in full, with the rest retrieved from reference TRBV29-1 and TRBJ1-2, is SAVISQKPSRDICQRGTSLTIQCQVDSQVTMMFWYRQQPGQSLTLIATANQGSEATYESGFVIDKFPISRPNLTFSTLTVSNMSPEDSSIYLCSVPGTTPGYTFGSGTRLTVV.

This chain links TRBV15 with TRBJ1-6; D might be TRBD1 (5 bases). Trimming cost V 0 bases and J 7 bases, with 19 bases left between them. CDR1 and CDR2 from the germline V gene are LNHNV and YYDKDF (reference sequence). CDR3 length equals 18 residues. CDR3 bases: TGTGCCACCAGCAGAGATTTCGATTTGGGTCGGGGGAATTCACCCCTCCACTTT. Protein: CATSRDFDLGRGNSPLHF.

This rearrangement joins TRBV6-1 to TRBJ1-3; unclear D gene. The CDR3 sequence is 15 residues long. Germline V gene sequence: CDR1 MNHNS, CDR2 SASEGT. Trimming pared 2 bases from V and 2 bases from J, leaving 10 bases between. CDR3 sequence reads: CASSEFPGTGNTIYF. CDR3 sequence (DNA): TGTGCCAGCAGTGAATTCCCGGGGACTGGAAACACCATATATTTT.